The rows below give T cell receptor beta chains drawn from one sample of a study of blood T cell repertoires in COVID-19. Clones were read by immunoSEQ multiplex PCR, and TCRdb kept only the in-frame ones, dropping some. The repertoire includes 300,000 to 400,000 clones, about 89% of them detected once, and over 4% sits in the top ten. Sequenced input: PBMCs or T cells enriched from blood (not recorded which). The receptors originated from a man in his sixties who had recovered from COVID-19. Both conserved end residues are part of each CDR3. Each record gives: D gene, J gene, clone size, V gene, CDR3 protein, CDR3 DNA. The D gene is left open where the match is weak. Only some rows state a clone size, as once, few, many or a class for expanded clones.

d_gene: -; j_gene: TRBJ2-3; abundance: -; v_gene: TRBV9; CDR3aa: CASSVEPGRYSTDTQYF; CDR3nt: TGTGCCAGCAGCGTAGAACCAGGCCGCTATAGCACAGATACGCAGTATTTT
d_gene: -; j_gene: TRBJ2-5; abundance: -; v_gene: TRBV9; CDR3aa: CASGDIDQETQYF; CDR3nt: TGTGCCAGCGGGGACATCGATCAAGAGACCCAGTACTTC
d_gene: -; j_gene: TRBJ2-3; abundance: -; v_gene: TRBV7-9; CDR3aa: CAIGGSTDTQYF; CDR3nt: TGTGCCATCGGCGGGAGCACAGATACGCAGTATTTT
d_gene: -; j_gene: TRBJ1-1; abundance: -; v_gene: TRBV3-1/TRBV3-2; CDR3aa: CASSKTGEWSEAFF; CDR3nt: TGTGCCAGCAGCAAAACAGGCGAATGGTCTGAAGCTTTCTTT
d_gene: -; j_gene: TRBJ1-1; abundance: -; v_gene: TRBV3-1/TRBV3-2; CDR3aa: CASSKRQNTEAFF; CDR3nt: TGTGCCAGCAGCAAGCGGCAGAACACTGAAGCTTTCTTT
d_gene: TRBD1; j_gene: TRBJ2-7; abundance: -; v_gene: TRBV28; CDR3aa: CASSPGQLHSYEQYF; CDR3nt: TGTGCCAGCAGCCCGGGACAGCTCCACTCCTACGAGCAGTACTTC
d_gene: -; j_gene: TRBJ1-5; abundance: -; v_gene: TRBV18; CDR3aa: CASSPGQNNLRPQHF; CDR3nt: TGTGCCAGCTCACCAGGACAGAATAATTTGAGGCCCCAGCATTTT
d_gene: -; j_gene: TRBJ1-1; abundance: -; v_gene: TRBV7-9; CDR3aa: CASSLSASTEAFF; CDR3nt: TGTGCCAGCAGCTTATCTGCTAGCACTGAAGCTTTCTTT
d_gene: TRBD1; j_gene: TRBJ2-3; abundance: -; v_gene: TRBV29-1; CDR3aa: CSVGDSRDDTQYF; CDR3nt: TGCAGCGTTGGGGACAGCCGGGACGATACGCAGTATTTT
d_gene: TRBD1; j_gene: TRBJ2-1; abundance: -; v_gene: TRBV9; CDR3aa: CASSKRDSSYNEQFF; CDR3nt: TGTGCCAGCAGCAAACGGGACAGCTCCTACAATGAGCAGTTCTTC
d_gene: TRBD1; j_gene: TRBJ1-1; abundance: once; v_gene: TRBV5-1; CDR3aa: CASSPSDRVGTEAFF; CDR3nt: TGCGCCAGCAGCCCCTCCGACAGGGTAGGCACTGAAGCTTTCTTT
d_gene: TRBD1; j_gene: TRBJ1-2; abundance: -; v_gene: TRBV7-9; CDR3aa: CASSSSGGAGYGYTF; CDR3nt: TGTGCCAGCAGCTCATCAGGGGGCGCAGGCTATGGCTACACCTTC
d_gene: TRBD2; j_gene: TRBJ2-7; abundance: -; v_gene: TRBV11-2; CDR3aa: CASSFAGTSVEQYF; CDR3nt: TGTGCCAGCAGCTTTGCCGGGACTAGCGTCGAGCAGTACTTC
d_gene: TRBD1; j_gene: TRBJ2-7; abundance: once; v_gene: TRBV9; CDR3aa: CASSVGQGTYYEQYF; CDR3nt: TGTGCCAGCAGCGTCGGACAGGGCACTTACTACGAGCAGTACTTC
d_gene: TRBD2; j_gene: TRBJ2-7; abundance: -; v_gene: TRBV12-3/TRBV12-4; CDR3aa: CASSWGGYEQYF; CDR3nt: TGTGCCAGCAGCTGGGGGGGCTACGAGCAGTACTTC
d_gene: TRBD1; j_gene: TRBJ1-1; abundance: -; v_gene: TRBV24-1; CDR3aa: CATSDFATGLGTEAFF; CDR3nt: TGTGCCACCAGTGATTTTGCGACAGGGTTGGGCACTGAAGCTTTCTTT
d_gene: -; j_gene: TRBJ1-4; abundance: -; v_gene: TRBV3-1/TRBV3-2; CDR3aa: CASSQQGKLFF; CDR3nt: TGTGCCAGCAGCCAGCAGGGGAAACTGTTTTTT
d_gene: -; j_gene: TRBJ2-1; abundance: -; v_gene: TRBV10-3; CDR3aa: CAISEFAGYNEQFF; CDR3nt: TGTGCCATCAGTGAATTTGCGGGGTACAATGAGCAGTTCTTC
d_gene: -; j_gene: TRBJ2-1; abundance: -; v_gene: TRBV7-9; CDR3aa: CASSSVGQSQFF; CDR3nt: TGTGCCAGCAGCTCGGTAGGACAGTCGCAGTTCTTC
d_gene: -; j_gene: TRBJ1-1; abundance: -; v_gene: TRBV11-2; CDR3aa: CASSLSPGGTEAFF; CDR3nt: TGTGCCAGCAGCTTAAGCCCGGGGGGCACTGAAGCTTTCTTT
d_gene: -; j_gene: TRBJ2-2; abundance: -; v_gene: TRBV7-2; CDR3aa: CASSGSPAGELFF; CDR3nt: TGTGCCAGCAGCGGGAGCCCGGCCGGGGAGCTGTTTTTT
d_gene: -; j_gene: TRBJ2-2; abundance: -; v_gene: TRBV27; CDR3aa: CASSRSWNTGELFF; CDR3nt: TGTGCCAGCAGCCGAAGCTGGAACACCGGGGAGCTGTTTTTT
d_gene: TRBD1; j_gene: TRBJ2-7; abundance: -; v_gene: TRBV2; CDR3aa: CASTGQGINEQYF; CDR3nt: TGTGCCAGCACTGGACAGGGGATCAACGAGCAGTACTTC
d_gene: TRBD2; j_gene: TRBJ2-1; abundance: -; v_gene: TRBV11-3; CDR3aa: CASSHQRENYNEQFF; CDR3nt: TGTGCCAGCAGCCACCAGCGGGAGAACTACAATGAGCAGTTCTTC
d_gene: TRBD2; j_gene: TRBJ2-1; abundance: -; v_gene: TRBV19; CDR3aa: CASSIEKAGPSQSEQFF; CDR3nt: TGTGCCAGTAGTATAGAAAAAGCGGGACCTTCGCAGAGTGAGCAGTTCTTC
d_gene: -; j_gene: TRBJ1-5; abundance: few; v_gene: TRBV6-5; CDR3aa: CASSFNRDRNQPQHF; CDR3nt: TGTGCCAGCAGTTTCAACAGGGATAGGAATCAGCCCCAGCATTTT
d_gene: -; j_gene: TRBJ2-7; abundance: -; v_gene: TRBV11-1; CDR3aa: CASSPSYFYEQYF; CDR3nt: TGTGCCAGCAGCCCCTCCTATTTCTACGAGCAGTACTTC
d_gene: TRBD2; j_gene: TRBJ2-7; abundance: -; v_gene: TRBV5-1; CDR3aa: CASSLGLAVTYEQYF; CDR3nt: TGCGCCAGCAGCTTAGGCCTAGCGGTTACCTACGAGCAGTACTTC
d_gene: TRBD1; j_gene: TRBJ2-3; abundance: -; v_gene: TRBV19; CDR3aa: CASSVQGSTDTQYF; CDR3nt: TGTGCCAGTAGCGTACAGGGGAGCACAGATACGCAGTATTTT
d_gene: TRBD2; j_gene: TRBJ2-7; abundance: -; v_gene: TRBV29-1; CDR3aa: CSVRGGSYHEQYF; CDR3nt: TGCAGCGTAAGGGGCGGGAGCTACCACGAGCAGTACTTC
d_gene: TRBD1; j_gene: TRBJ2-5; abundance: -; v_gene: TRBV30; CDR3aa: CAWSLDRQGGETQYF; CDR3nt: TGTGCCTGGAGTCTAGACCGACAGGGGGGAGAGACCCAGTACTTC
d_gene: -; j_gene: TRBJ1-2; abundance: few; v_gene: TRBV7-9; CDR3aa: CASSPASLAYGYTF; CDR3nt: TGTGCCAGCAGCCCCGCGAGCTTAGCCTATGGCTACACCTTC
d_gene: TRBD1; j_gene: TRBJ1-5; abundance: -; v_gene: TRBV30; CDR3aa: CAWTPGTGGYSNQPQHF; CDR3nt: TGTGCCTGGACACCCGGGACAGGGGGTTATAGCAATCAGCCCCAGCATTTT
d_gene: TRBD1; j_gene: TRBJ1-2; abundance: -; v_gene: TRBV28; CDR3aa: CASHELRDSYGYTF; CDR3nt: TGTGCCAGCCATGAACTCCGGGACAGCTATGGCTACACCTTC
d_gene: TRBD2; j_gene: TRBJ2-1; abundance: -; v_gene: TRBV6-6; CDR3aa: CASSPLASGYYNEQFF; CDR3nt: TGTGCCAGCAGCCCCCTCGCTAGCGGCTACTACAATGAGCAGTTCTTC
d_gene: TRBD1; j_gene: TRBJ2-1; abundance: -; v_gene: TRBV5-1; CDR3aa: CASSRGTDSYNEQFF; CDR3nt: TGCGCCAGCAGCCGAGGGACAGATTCCTACAATGAGCAGTTCTTC
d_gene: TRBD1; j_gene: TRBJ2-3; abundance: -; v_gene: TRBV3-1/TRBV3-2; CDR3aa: CASSQGTGRSTDTQYF; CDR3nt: TGTGCCAGCAGCCAGGGGACAGGGCGGAGTACAGATACGCAGTATTTT
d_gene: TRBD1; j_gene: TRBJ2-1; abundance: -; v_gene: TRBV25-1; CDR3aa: CASSDLDRGSSYNEQFF; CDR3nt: TGTGCCAGCAGTGATTTGGACAGGGGGAGCTCCTACAATGAGCAGTTCTTC
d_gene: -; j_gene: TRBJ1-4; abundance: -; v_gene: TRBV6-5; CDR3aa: CASSRDTSTNEKLFF; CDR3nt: TGTGCCAGCAGCCGAGACACTTCAACTAATGAAAAACTGTTTTTT
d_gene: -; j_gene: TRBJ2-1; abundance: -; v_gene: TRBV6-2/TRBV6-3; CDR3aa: CASSDIQANEQFF; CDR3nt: TGTGCCAGCAGCGATATCCAGGCCAATGAGCAGTTCTTC
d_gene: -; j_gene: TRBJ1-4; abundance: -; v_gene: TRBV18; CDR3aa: CASSPRHRASEEKLFF; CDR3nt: TGTGCCAGCTCACCCCGGCACAGGGCCTCTGAGGAAAAACTGTTTTTT
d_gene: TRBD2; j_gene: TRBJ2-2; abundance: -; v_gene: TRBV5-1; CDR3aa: CASSLGLAGVRGELFF; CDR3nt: TGCGCCAGCAGCTTGGGACTAGCGGGAGTCCGCGGGGAGCTGTTTTTT
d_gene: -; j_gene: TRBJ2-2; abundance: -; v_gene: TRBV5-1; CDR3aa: CASSLAVSGDLTGELFF; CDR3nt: TGCGCCAGCAGCTTGGCCGTGTCAGGGGATCTCACCGGGGAGCTGTTTTTT